This is a list of T cell receptor beta chains from one sample in a study of PD-L1 blockade in urothelial cancer. Method: immunoSEQ multiplex PCR; TCRdb's copy keeps in-frame clones and lacks some. The table lists about 43,000 clones, 65% to 85% of them singletons. The sequencing used PBMCs, collected around atezolizumab (anti-PD-L1) treatment. Receptors originate from a man in his sixties with urothelial cancer. Each CDR3 is given with its conserved first and last residue. The D gene is left open where the match is weak. Some rows mark clone size as missing; the rest say once, few, many or name a class of expanded clone.

CDR3	DNA	D	J	V	size
CASSLDRNTEAFF	TGTGCCAGCTCACTCGACAGGAACACTGAAGCTTTCTTT	-	TRBJ1-1	TRBV18	-
CASRGAESNYGYTF	TGTGCCAGCAGGGGGGCGGAAAGTAACTATGGCTACACCTTC	-	TRBJ1-2	TRBV2	-
CAWSEGVTAEAFF	TGTGCCTGGAGTGAGGGGGTTACGGCTGAAGCTTTCTTT	-	TRBJ1-1	TRBV30	-
CASSPSRDFRNQFF	TGTGCCAGTAGCCCGAGCCGGGACTTCCGGAACCAGTTCTTC	-	TRBJ2-1	TRBV19	-
CASSGTSGNNEQFF	TGTGCCAGCTCGGGGACTAGCGGGAACAATGAGCAGTTCTTC	TRBD2	TRBJ2-1	TRBV18	-
CASSPGQGSRGYTF	TGTGCCAGCAGCCCGGGACAGGGTAGTCGTGGCTACACCTTC	TRBD1	TRBJ1-2	TRBV7-2	-
CASSLAPSEGETQYF	TGCGCCAGCAGCTTGGCACCTAGCGAAGGAGAGACCCAGTACTTC	-	TRBJ2-5	TRBV5-1	-
CASSIDRSSYNEQFF	TGTGCCAGTAGTATTGACAGGAGCTCCTACAATGAGCAGTTCTTC	-	TRBJ2-1	TRBV19	-
CASSFQGLVETQYF	TGTGCCAGCAGTTTCCAGGGGTTGGTGGAGACCCAGTACTTC	-	TRBJ2-5	TRBV28	-
CASRRFEAFF	TGTGCCAGCAGACGGTTTGAAGCTTTCTTT	-	TRBJ1-1	TRBV6-6	few
CASKLAGTGTGELFF	TGTGCCAGCAAGCTAGCGGGGACAGGAACCGGGGAGCTGTTTTTT	-	TRBJ2-2	TRBV6-5	-
CAISESTGAGELFF	TGTGCCATCAGTGAGTCAACAGGGGCCGGGGAGCTGTTTTTT	TRBD1	TRBJ2-2	TRBV10-3	-
CASSWRTSRGLSNEQFF	TGTGCCAGCAGTTGGCGGACTAGCCGTGGACTTAGCAATGAGCAGTTCTTC	TRBD2	TRBJ2-1	TRBV27	-
CASSATGTGAYEQYF	TGTGCCAGTAGTGCCACCGGGACAGGGGCCTACGAGCAGTACTTC	TRBD1	TRBJ2-7	TRBV19	-
CASTERGHSNQPQHF	TGTGCCAGTACCGAGCGGGGCCATAGCAATCAGCCCCAGCATTTT	-	TRBJ1-5	TRBV19	-
CASSFRQGNGYTF	TGTGCCAGCAGCTTCAGACAGGGGAACGGCTACACCTTC	TRBD1	TRBJ1-2	TRBV5-8	once
CASSNRDRGIQYF	TGTGCCAGCAGTAACCGGGACAGGGGCATTCAGTACTTC	TRBD1	TRBJ2-4	TRBV6-1	-
CAWSVRQNQETQYF	TGTGCCTGGAGTGTACGACAGAACCAAGAGACCCAGTACTTC	-	TRBJ2-5	TRBV30	-
CASSWGTSGHTGELFF	TGTGCCAGCAGCTGGGGGACTAGCGGCCACACCGGGGAGCTGTTTTTT	TRBD2	TRBJ2-2	TRBV5-8	-
CAWSDRTAQYF	TGTGCCTGGAGCGACAGGACAGCGCAGTACTTC	-	TRBJ2-7	TRBV30	once
CASRTADNEKLFF	TGTGCCAGCCGGACAGCTGATAATGAAAAACTGTTTTTT	-	TRBJ1-4	TRBV28	-
CASSLGQGIGYEQFF	TGTGCCAGCAGCCTGGGACAGGGCATCGGTTATGAGCAGTTCTTC	TRBD1	TRBJ2-1	TRBV6-5	-
CASSRLGGRQYF	TGTGCCAGCAGCAGGCTCGGCGGGCGGCAGTACTTC	-	TRBJ2-7	TRBV6-5	few
CASSATTQGAYEQYF	TGTGCCAGCAGCGCCACCACACAGGGGGCATACGAGCAGTACTTC	TRBD1	TRBJ2-7	TRBV7-9	once
CASSSGTDTQYF	TGTGCCAGCTCTAGCGGGACTGATACGCAGTATTTT	TRBD2	TRBJ2-3	TRBV11-2	once
CATSRVGTSLTDTQYF	TGTGCCACCAGCAGAGTCGGGACTAGCTTGACAGATACGCAGTATTTT	TRBD2	TRBJ2-3	TRBV15	few
CASSRTGGSYNEQFF	TGTGCCAGCAGCCGGACAGGGGGTTCCTACAATGAGCAGTTCTTC	TRBD1	TRBJ2-1	TRBV28	once
CASSYRGGYEQYF	TGTGCCAGCAGTTATCGGGGGGGCTACGAGCAGTACTTC	TRBD2	TRBJ2-7	TRBV6-5	-
CASSEWGLAGLAKNIQYF	TGTGCCAGCAGCGAATGGGGACTAGCGGGCCTAGCCAAAAACATTCAGTACTTC	TRBD2	TRBJ2-4	TRBV11-1	-
CASSFQGDVGYTF	TGTGCCAGCAGTTTCCAGGGGGATGTCGGCTACACCTTC	TRBD1	TRBJ1-2	TRBV28	-
CASSPSQGAETQYF	TGTGCCAGCAGCCCATCACAGGGGGCTGAGACCCAGTACTTC	TRBD1	TRBJ2-5	TRBV7-9	-
CASSRSGGKNIQYF	TGTGCCAGCAGCCGGAGCGGAGGCAAAAACATTCAGTACTTC	-	TRBJ2-4	TRBV7-9	once
CASRNPGQGNSSPLHF	TGTGCCAGCCGAAATCCGGGACAGGGGAATAGTTCACCCCTCCACTTT	TRBD1	TRBJ1-6	TRBV19	-
CASKSTASSGNTIYF	TGTGCCAGCAAATCGACAGCGAGCTCTGGAAACACCATATATTTT	-	TRBJ1-3	TRBV6-1	-
CASSLDRGRGEQYF	TGTGCCAGCAGTTTGGATAGGGGGCGAGGCGAGCAGTACTTC	TRBD1	TRBJ2-7	TRBV27	few
CASKPGQTSNQPQHF	TGTGCCAGTAAACCCGGACAGACTAGCAATCAGCCCCAGCATTTT	-	TRBJ1-5	TRBV19	-